Following are 21 T cell receptor beta chains from one sample sequenced in a study of T cells and copy number aberrations in small-cell lung cancer. Sequencing was performed with immunoSEQ multiplex PCR; in TCRdb, only in-frame clones are kept and a portion is missing. The sample carries 300 to 350 clones, around four fifths recorded once. Sequencing used tumor tissue. The receptors shown here come from a woman in her fifties or sixties with small cell lung cancer.

This sequence joins TRBV5-4 and TRBJ2-3; 9 bases are shared with TRBD1. After removal of 4 bases from V and 2 bases from J, the junction contained 5 bases not matched to a gene. Germline values: CDR1 SGHNT, CDR2 YYREEE (reference sequence). This CDR3 region has 15 residues. CDR3 protein: CASSNRDRATDTQYF. The DNA for the CDR3 is TGTGCCAGCAGCAACAGGGACAGGGCCACAGATACGCAGTATTTT. The variable domain in full, completed from reference TRBV5-4 and TRBJ2-3, reads ETGVTQSPTHLIKTRGQQVTLRCSSQSGHNTVSWYQQALGQGPQFIFQYYREEENGRGNFPPRFSGLQFPNYSSELNVNALELDDSALYLCASSNRDRATDTQYFGPGTRLTVL.

The chain uses TRBV9 and TRBJ1-2; D is possibly TRBD1 (6 bases). Trimming removed 0 bases from V and 6 bases from J, with 18 bases in between. Germline V gene lookup returns CDR1 SGDLS and CDR2 YYNGEE. The CDR3 spans 16 residues. The CDR3 bases are TGTGCCAGCAGCGTAGACGTGGCAGGGGTTACAGATGGCTACACCTTC. Translating gives CASSVDVAGVTDGYTF.

This chain uses TRBV19 with TRBJ1-5; perhaps TRBD1 as D (5 bases). V was clipped by 9 bases and J by 2 bases, with 17 bases between them. Germline V gene data show CDR1 as LNHDA and CDR2 as SQIVND (reference sequence). The CDR3 spans 15 residues. The CDR3 here is CASETQVGGNQPQHF. CDR3 sequence (DNA): TGTGCCAGCGAGACTCAAGTGGGGGGCAATCAGCCCCAGCATTTT.

Details on this clone: A read error may produce the germline difference seen at one junction end. V gene TRBV5-1 combines with J gene TRBJ1-6; no clear D. The length of the CDR3 is 13 residues. The germline V gene encodes CDR1 SGHRS and CDR2 YFSETQ. For the CDR3, the DNA is TGCGTCAGCAGCTTGGCTGCAGATTCACCCCTCCACTTT. Translation gives CVSSLAADSPLHF.

The chain carries TRBV6-1 and TRBJ1-1; D not resolved. Trimming left V 2 bases short and J 2 bases short, with 6 bases between. The CDR3 is 13 residues long. Germline-derived CDR1 and CDR2 are MNHNS and SASEGT. The CDR3 nucleotides read TGTGCCAGCAGTGAAAACGGAAACACTGAAGCTTTCTTT. Residues: CASSENGNTEAFF.

V usage is TRBV27 and J usage is TRBJ2-5, with TRBD2 matching over 7 bases. CDR1 MNHEY and CDR2 SMNVEV come from the germline V gene (reference sequence). V gave up 1 base and J gave up 5 bases; unmatched junction bases: 1. The CDR3 contains 13 residues. The CDR3 DNA sequence: TGTGCCAGCAGTTTATGGGGGGGGGAGACCCAGTACTTC. Its translation is CASSLWGGETQYF.

V is TRBV10-3 and J is TRBJ1-4, with TRBD1 matching over 11 bases. With V trimmed by 5 bases and J by 8 bases, 4 bases remained unmatched. This CDR3 has 14 residues. Per germline, CDR1 ENHRY and CDR2 SYGVKD. The CDR3 reads CAISKDRGREKLFF. In nucleotides, the CDR3 is TGTGCCATCAGTAAGGACAGGGGGCGCGAAAAACTGTTTTTT.

The rearrangement joins TRBV7-9 to TRBJ1-1, with TRBD1 matching over 7 bases. J gave up 0 bases and V 5 bases, and 6 bases lay outside the gene matches. The CDR3 has 15 amino acids. The germline CDR1 and CDR2 sequences are SEHNR and FQNEAQ (reference sequence). The CDR3 reads CASSQGQQMNTEAFF. CDR3 sequence (DNA): TGTGCCAGCAGCCAGGGACAGCAGATGAACACTGAAGCTTTCTTT. The entire variable domain, with the rest obtained from reference TRBV7-9 and TRBJ1-1, is as follows: DTGVSQNPRHKITKRGQNVTFRCDPISEHNRLYWYRQTLGQGPEFLTYFQNEAQLEKSRLLSDRFSAERPKGSFSTLEIQRTEQGDSAMYLCASSQGQQMNTEAFFGQGTRLTVV.

The gene calls are TRBV14 and TRBJ1-5; no clear D gene. V was trimmed by 3 bases and J by 2 bases, leaving 5 bases between them. This CDR3 contains 13 residues. The germline V gene encodes CDR1 SGHDN and CDR2 FVKESK. DNA for the CDR3: TGTGCCAGCAGCCAGGGCGGCAATCAGCCCCAGCATTTT. Amino acids: CASSQGGNQPQHF.

This rearrangement joins TRBV11-2 to TRBJ2-6; D is unclear. Trimming left V 2 bases short and J 0 bases short, with 2 bases between. This CDR3 has 14 residues. Germline V gives CDR1 SGHAT, CDR2 FQNNGV. The CDR3 nucleotides are TGTGCCAGCAGCTTATCCTCTGGGGCCAACGTCCTGACTTTC. Protein sequence: CASSLSSGANVLTF. The variable domain in full, with the rest retrieved from reference TRBV11-2 and TRBJ2-6, is EAGVAQSPRYKIIEKRQSVAFWCNPISGHATLYWYQQILGQGPKLLIQFQNNGVVDDSQLPKDRFSAERLKGVDSTLKIQPAKLEDSAVYLCASSLSSGANVLTFGAGSRLTVL.

The rearrangement uses TRBV5-1 and TRBJ1-1, with D unresolved. CDR1 and CDR2 (germline): SGHRS, YFSETQ. V was shortened by 5 bases and J by 0 bases, with 11 bases between the two germline ends. The CDR3 sequence is 14 residues long. The CDR3 is CASSHDGLNTEAFF. The CDR3 DNA follows: TGCGCCAGCAGTCATGACGGGCTGAACACTGAAGCTTTCTTT. The whole variable domain, filled in from reference TRBV5-1 and TRBJ1-1, reads KAGVTQTPRYLIKTRGQQVTLSCSPISGHRSVSWYQQTPGQGLQFLFEYFSETQRNKGNFPGRFSGRQFSNSRSEMNVSTLELGDSALYLCASSHDGLNTEAFFGQGTRLTVV.

A single count supports this clone. The CDR3 DNA reads as TGCGCCAGCAGCCTCGACCCCGGGGCACACAATGAGCAGTTCTTC. It translates to CASSLDPGAHNEQFF. The rearrangement uses TRBV5-1 and TRBJ2-1; D tentatively reads TRBD1 or TRBD2 (5 bases each). Trimming took off 4 bases at V and 5 bases at J, with 16 bases between the two ends. This CDR3 is built from 15 residues. In germline, CDR1 is SGHRS, CDR2 YFSETQ.

This chain links TRBV5-8 with TRBJ1-6; 7 bases agree with TRBD1. J lost 0 bases, V lost 4 bases, and 7 bases had no gene match. CDR3 length: 17 residues. The germline gives CDR1 SGHTS, CDR2 YDEGEE. In DNA, the CDR3 is TGTGCCAGCAGCACCGGGACAGCCAGCTCCTATAATTCACCCCTCCACTTT. Its protein is CASSTGTASSYNSPLHF.

This rearrangement joins TRBV7-9 to TRBJ2-5; TRBD1 agrees at 9 bases. The V gene's germline CDR1 is SEHNR and CDR2 FQNEAQ (reference sequence). This CDR3 is 16 amino acids long. Trimming cost V 1 base and J 5 bases; bases outside gene matches: 8. The CDR3 loop is CASSLGTGVWGETQYF. The CDR3 coding sequence is TGTGCCAGCAGCTTAGGGACAGGGGTCTGGGGGGAGACCCAGTACTTC.

This chain links TRBV9 with TRBJ2-6; 8 nucleotides agree with TRBD1. This CDR3 is 18 amino acids long. The ends lost 0 bases at V and 0 bases at J; junction bases unmatched: 5. Germline CDR1 SGDLS, CDR2 YYNGEE. CDR3 amino acids: CASSVEGQVYSGANVLTF. Written as DNA, the CDR3 is TGTGCCAGCAGCGTAGAGGGACAGGTCTACTCTGGGGCCAACGTCCTGACTTTC.

The chain uses TRBV5-1 and TRBJ1-2; D is unclear. From germline, CDR1 is SGHRS and CDR2 YFSETQ. The CDR3 extends over 12 amino acids. Trimming removed 0 bases from V and 4 bases from J, with 4 bases in between. CDR3 coding DNA: TGCGCCAGCAGCTTGGAAGGCTATGGCTACACCTTC. Translated, it gives CASSLEGYGYTF. Full variable domain (outside the CDR3, taken from reference TRBV5-1 and TRBJ1-2): KAGVTQTPRYLIKTRGQQVTLSCSPISGHRSVSWYQQTPGQGLQFLFEYFSETQRNKGNFPGRFSGRQFSNSRSEMNVSTLELGDSALYLCASSLEGYGYTFGSGTRLTVV.

This rearrangement joins TRBV15 to TRBJ2-7; possible D gene TRBD1, 6 bases. V lost 0 bases, J lost 6 bases, and 15 bases lay in between. The CDR3 covers 15 residues. From germline, CDR1 is LNHNV and CDR2 YYDKDF (reference sequence). CDR3 nucleotides: TGTGCCACCAGCAGAGATCGAGGGGGATTTGGCGAGCAGTACTTC. Its translation is CATSRDRGGFGEQYF. Full variable domain (remainder filled in from reference TRBV15 and TRBJ2-7): DAMVIQNPRYQVTQFGKPVTLSCSQTLNHNVMYWYQQKSSQAPKLLFHYYDKDFNNEADTPDNFQSRRPNTSFCFLDIRSPGLGDTAMYLCATSRDRGGFGEQYFGPGTRLTVT.

J is TRBJ2-7 and V is TRBV7-6; TRBD1 matches at 7 bases. Germline loops: CDR1 SGHVS, CDR2 FNYEAQ. After removal of 2 bases from V and 6 bases from J, the junction contained 7 bases not matched to a gene. This CDR3 contains 14 residues. CDR3 in DNA: TGTGCCAGCAGCTTAACAGGGGTGTTGGGCGAGCAGTACTTC. Translating gives CASSLTGVLGEQYF.

The rearrangement links TRBV14 to TRBJ2-7, with D unclear. The CDR3 has 14 residues. In germline, CDR1 is SGHDN, CDR2 FVKESK. V gave up 0 bases and J gave up 0 bases, with 6 bases separating them. CDR3 in DNA: TGTGCCAGCAGCCAAGAAGGCAGCTCCTACGAGCAGTACTTC. Translation gives CASSQEGSSYEQYF.

This clone is hyperexpanded. The CDR3 sequence: CASRPGGGHGQPQHF. The DNA of the CDR3 is TGTGCCAGCAGGCCCGGGGGAGGCCATGGTCAGCCCCAGCATTTT. The chain uses TRBV6-1 and TRBJ1-5; weak D call: TRBD1 (5 bases). From germline, CDR1 is MNHNS and CDR2 SASEGT. The V gene lost 6 bases and the J gene lost 6 bases, with 18 bases spanning the gap. The CDR3 consists of 15 residues.

In the case of this clone: The germline gene is not matched at one end of the junction; a read error may be the cause. The chain uses TRBV28 and TRBJ1-3; weak D call: TRBD1 (6 bases). The germline gives CDR1 MDHEN, CDR2 SYDVKM. The CDR3 is made up of 14 amino acids. Written as DNA, the CDR3 is TGTACCAGCACAGGGCCTAGCTCTGGAAACACCATATATTTT. It specifies CTSTGPSSGNTIYF.